These T cell receptor beta chains were read from a single sample in a study of STAT5B mutations in CD4+ large granular lymphocyte leukemia. Produced via immunoSEQ multiplex PCR; TCRdb's table is partial and in-frame only. Among 20,000 to 25,000 clones, about 80% were seen once, and the ten largest hold roughly a tenth. Sample: CD4+ T cells from blood buffy coats. The receptors were gathered from a human donor in good health. Both conserved end residues are part of each CDR3. The D gene is left open where the match is weak. Some rows mark clone size as missing; the rest say once, few, many or name a class of expanded clone.

D gene,clone size,J gene,V gene,CDR3 protein,CDR3 DNA
.,.,TRBJ1-1,TRBV9,CASSAEGQSNTEAFF,TGTGCCAGCAGCGCCGAAGGACAGTCGAACACTGAAGCTTTCTTT
.,.,TRBJ2-7,TRBV30,CAWSGGGSYEQYF,TGTGCCTGGAGTGGAGGGGGATCCTACGAGCAGTACTTC
TRBD1,.,TRBJ2-1,TRBV18,CASSLNTGTAQPMKQFF,TGTGCCAGCTCCTTAAATACCGGGACAGCCCAACCAATGAAACAGTTCTTC
.,.,TRBJ2-2,TRBV7-7,CASSLERGAGELFF,TGTGCTAGCAGCTTAGAACGGGGCGCCGGGGAGCTGTTTTTT
TRBD2,.,TRBJ2-7,TRBV7-9,CASSLRLAVEQYF,TGTGCCAGCAGCTTGAGACTAGCGGTCGAGCAGTACTTC
.,.,TRBJ2-5,TRBV18,CASSPLGETQYF,TGTGCCAGCTCACCACTAGGAGAGACCCAGTACTTC
.,.,TRBJ2-2,TRBV28,CASSPGQNTGELFF,TGTGCCAGCAGTCCGGGTCAGAACACCGGGGAGCTGTTTTTT
TRBD2,.,TRBJ2-5,TRBV15,CATSREGLAEEETQYF,TGTGCCACCAGCAGAGAGGGACTAGCGGAGGAAGAGACCCAGTACTTC
.,.,TRBJ1-3,TRBV28,CASTPDTLAGNTIYF,TGTGCCAGCACCCCGGACACCCTTGCGGGAAACACCATATATTTT
TRBD2,.,TRBJ2-1,TRBV5-4,CASSPALGLASHRAQFF,TGTGCCAGCAGCCCCGCGCTAGGACTAGCTTCCCACCGAGCGCAGTTCTTC
TRBD1,.,TRBJ2-4,TRBV19,CASRAGTGGFGIQYF,TGTGCCAGTAGAGCCGGGACAGGGGGCTTCGGGATTCAGTACTTC
TRBD1,.,TRBJ2-7,TRBV30,CAWRDRSHEQYF,TGTGCCTGGAGGGACAGGTCCCACGAGCAGTACTTC
.,once,TRBJ1-2,TRBV19,CASRVREGYGYTF,TGTGCCAGTAGAGTCCGGGAGGGTTATGGCTACACCTTC
.,.,TRBJ1-2,TRBV7-8,CASSLGGQLGYTF,TGTGCCAGCAGCTTAGGGGGTCAGTTGGGCTACACCTTC
.,.,TRBJ2-7,TRBV28,CASSPMEGLRNEQYF,TGTGCCAGCAGTCCTATGGAGGGCCTCAGGAACGAGCAGTACTTC
.,.,TRBJ1-4,TRBV4-2,CASSQDPGGFRAEKLFF,TGTGCCAGCAGCCAAGATCCGGGGGGTTTTCGAGCGGAAAAACTGTTTTTT
.,.,TRBJ2-7,TRBV28,CASSLSTENSGQFINYEQYF,TGTGCCAGCAGTTTATCGACGGAAAACAGTGGACAGTTTATTAACTACGAGCAGTACTTC
.,.,TRBJ2-2,TRBV6-6,CASSYETLVTGELFF,TGTGCCAGCAGTTACGAGACTCTAGTCACCGGGGAGCTGTTTTTT
TRBD2,.,TRBJ2-3,TRBV27,CASSLAGGRTQYF,TGTGCCAGCAGTTTAGCGGGAGGGCGTACGCAGTATTTT
.,.,TRBJ2-7,TRBV30,CAWSDWSSDEQYF,TGTGCCTGGTCGGACTGGTCGTCGGACGAGCAGTACTTC
TRBD2,.,TRBJ2-5,TRBV28,CASSPSSGGALETQYF,TGTGCCAGCAGTCCATCTAGCGGGGGGGCTCTAGAGACCCAGTACTTC
.,.,TRBJ2-7,TRBV30,CAWSRYRYADEQYF,TGTGCCTGGAGCCGATATCGATACGCGGACGAGCAGTACTTC
.,few,TRBJ1-5,TRBV7-2,CASSLDQANGPQHF,TGTGCCAGCAGCTTAGATCAGGCTAATGGGCCCCAGCATTTT
TRBD2,.,TRBJ2-3,TRBV7-9,CASRTLAGGTDTQYF,TGTGCCAGCAGAACGCTAGCGGGGGGCACAGATACGCAGTATTTT
TRBD2,.,TRBJ2-1,TRBV4-1,CASSQGLAGAKSSYNEQFF,TGCGCCAGCAGCCAGGGACTAGCGGGAGCCAAGAGCTCCTACAATGAGCAGTTCTTC
.,.,TRBJ1-3,TRBV19,CASSPRWGNTIYF,TGTGCCAGTAGTCCCAGGTGGGGAAACACCATATATTTT
.,.,TRBJ2-1,TRBV7-2,CASSETRRGREQFF,TGTGCCAGCAGCGAGACAAGAAGGGGCCGTGAGCAGTTCTTC
.,.,TRBJ2-3,TRBV29-1,CSVTRTDTQYF,TGCAGCGTTACTAGGACAGATACGCAGTATTTT
TRBD1,few,TRBJ1-1,TRBV11-3,CASSLGQLNTEAFF,TGTGCCAGCAGCTTGGGACAGTTGAACACTGAAGCTTTCTTT
.,.,TRBJ2-1,TRBV7-9,CASSLVSGRDNEQFF,TGTGCCAGCAGCTTAGTCTCAGGTAGGGACAATGAGCAGTTCTTC
TRBD2,.,TRBJ2-1,TRBV7-3,CASSLKLSGGSYNEQFF,TGTGCCAGCAGCTTAAAGTTGTCGGGAGGCTCCTACAATGAGCAGTTCTTC
.,.,TRBJ1-1,TRBV19,CASSITSDLWAEAFF,TGTGCCAGTAGTATCACGTCGGACCTCTGGGCTGAAGCTTTCTTT
.,.,TRBJ2-5,TRBV9,CASSVGAGTQTQYF,TGTGCCAGCAGCGTAGGGGCGGGGACCCAGACCCAGTACTTC
.,.,TRBJ2-5,TRBV9,CASSVLGGGLIAEPQYF,TGTGCCAGCAGCGTATTGGGCGGGGGCCTTATTGCGGAGCCCCAGTACTTC
.,.,TRBJ2-1,TRBV9,CASSVGEYNEQFF,TGTGCCAGCAGCGTAGGGGAATATAATGAGCAGTTCTTC
TRBD1,.,TRBJ2-7,TRBV27,CASSLWDRGPREQYF,TGTGCCAGCAGTTTGTGGGACAGGGGGCCGCGTGAGCAGTACTTC
TRBD2,.,TRBJ2-1,TRBV7-2,CASSTRLAGYNEQFF,TGTGCCAGCAGCACTCGACTAGCCGGGTACAATGAGCAGTTCTTC